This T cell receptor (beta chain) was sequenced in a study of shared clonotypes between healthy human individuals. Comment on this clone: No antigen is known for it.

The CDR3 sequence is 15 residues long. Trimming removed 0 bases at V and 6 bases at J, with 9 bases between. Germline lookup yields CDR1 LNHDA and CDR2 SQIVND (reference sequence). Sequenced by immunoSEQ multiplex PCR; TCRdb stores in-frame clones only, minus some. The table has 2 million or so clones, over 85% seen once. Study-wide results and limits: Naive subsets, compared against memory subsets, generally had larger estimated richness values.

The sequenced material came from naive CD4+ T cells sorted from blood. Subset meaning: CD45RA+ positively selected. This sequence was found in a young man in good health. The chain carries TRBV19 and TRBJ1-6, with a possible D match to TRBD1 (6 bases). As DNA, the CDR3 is TGTGCCAGTAGTATAGAACAGGGCCTTAATTCACCCCTCCACTTT. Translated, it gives CASSIEQGLNSPLHF.